One sample yielded the 28 T cell receptor beta chains listed below, sequenced in a study of T cell responses to AZD1222 COVID-19 vaccine. Using immunoSEQ multiplex PCR, the repertoire was profiled, and TCRdb retains in-frame clones only, with some absent. The sample has roughly 100,000 clones, roughly 89% seen once. The material was peripheral blood, obtained 28 days after the second AZD1222 dose. These receptors were obtained from an adult who received the AZD1222 COVID-19 vaccine.

V gene TRBV19 combines with J gene TRBJ2-1; perhaps TRBD1 as D (5 bases). The CDR3 has 13 amino acids. CDR1 and CDR2 from the germline V gene are LNHDA and SQIVND (reference sequence). V was trimmed by 4 bases and J by 6 bases, leaving 10 bases between them. The CDR3 DNA reads TGTGCCAGTAGTAGGATTAGGGGCAATGAGCAGTTCTTC. It translates to CASSRIRGNEQFF.

CDR3 in amino acids: CASKPLLDERSPQGYPHNEQFF. In nucleotides, the CDR3 is TGTGCCAGTAAACCCCTATTGGATGAGAGGAGCCCCCAGGGATATCCCCACAATGAGCAGTTCTTC. This chain links TRBV19 with TRBJ2-1; maybe TRBD1 (5 bases). The CDR3 is 22 residues long. CDR1 LNHDA and CDR2 SQIVND come from the germline V gene (reference sequence). V was pared by 7 bases and J by 5 bases, with 39 bases between.

The V call is TRBV10-3, the J call TRBJ2-7; D may be TRBD1 (6 bases). The CDR3 is made up of 14 amino acids. Looked up from germline, CDR1 is ENHRY and CDR2 is SYGVKD. V was shortened by 3 bases and J by 3 bases, with 12 bases between the two germline ends. The CDR3, as DNA: TGTGCCATCAGTGAAGCCGGGACACGCTACGAGCAGTACTTC. It translates to CAISEAGTRYEQYF.

The V and J genes are TRBV13 and TRBJ2-2, with TRBD2 matching 11 bases. V gave up 3 bases and J gave up 4 bases; unmatched junction bases: 7. The CDR3 runs to 17 residues. CDR1 PRHDT and CDR2 FYEKMQ come from the germline V gene (reference sequence). The CDR3 region has the DNA TGTGCCAGCAGCTTGGCCCTAGCGGGAGGAGCCACCGGGGAGCTGTTTTTT. Protein sequence: CASSLALAGGATGELFF.

J is TRBJ2-1 and V is TRBV5-1; no definite D call. This CDR3 has 15 amino acids. The V end lost 4 bases, the J end lost 8 bases, and 19 bases lay between the germline ends. The germline V gene encodes CDR1 SGHRS and CDR2 YFSETQ. For the CDR3, the DNA is TGCGCCAGCAGCCTTAGAATCGAGAGTGTTCATGAGCAGTTCTTC. It encodes CASSLRIESVHEQFF.

The chain combines TRBV20-1 with TRBJ1-1; D unclear. With 3 bases removed from V and 1 base from J, the gap between germline ends came to 0 bases. This CDR3 spans 10 amino acids. Germline V lookup: CDR1 DFQATT, CDR2 SNEGSKA (reference sequence). Written as DNA, the CDR3 is TGCAGTGCTAGGAACACTGAAGCTTTCTTT. Translated: CSARNTEAFF.

This clone appeared a few times. The chain links TRBV9 to TRBJ2-3, with 10 bases identical to TRBD2. J was trimmed by 6 bases and V by 0 bases; bases with no gene match: 7. The CDR3 totals 16 residues. Germline CDR1 SGDLS, CDR2 YYNGEE. The CDR3 DNA reads TGTGCCAGCAGCGTAGCGGCTAGCGGGAGTATCGATACGCAGTATTTT. It codes for CASSVAASGSIDTQYF.

This chain uses TRBV28 with TRBJ2-7; TRBD2 matches at 8 bases. The CDR3 runs 15 residues. The J segment lost 6 bases and the V segment lost 11 bases, leaving 18 bases of the junction unmatched. CDR1 and CDR2 (germline): MDHEN, SYDVKM. The DNA for the CDR3 is TGTGCCTCCAGACCGGGGAGCGGGGGTTTCGGCGAGCAGTACTTC. Its protein product is CASRPGSGGFGEQYF.

The J gene is TRBJ1-2, the V gene TRBV10-2; 8 bases fit TRBD1. In germline, CDR1 is WSHSY, CDR2 SAAADI. V dropped 5 bases and J dropped 4; count of bases not matched to a gene: 9. This CDR3 contains 15 residues. CDR3: CASSYDRGKFYGYTF. The CDR3 bases are TGCGCCAGCAGTTACGACAGGGGCAAGTTCTATGGCTACACCTTC.

The chain joins TRBV19 to TRBJ2-7; 10 nucleotides match TRBD2. CDR3 length: 14 residues. With V trimmed by 7 bases and J by 0 bases, 3 bases remained unmatched. The germline gives CDR1 LNHDA, CDR2 SQIVND (reference sequence). CDR3: CASTASGSSYEQYF. Written as DNA, the CDR3 is TGTGCCAGTACCGCTAGCGGGAGCTCCTACGAGCAGTACTTC.

The CDR3 DNA is TGTGCCATCAGTGACAGGGACACCGGGGAGCTGTTTTTT. Translating it yields CAISDRDTGELFF. V usage is TRBV10-3 and J usage is TRBJ2-2; TRBD1 might be the D (5 bases). Germline V gene data show CDR1 as ENHRY and CDR2 as SYGVKD. V lost 3 bases to trimming and J lost 3 bases, with 5 bases between them. The CDR3 totals 13 residues.

The V and J genes are TRBV5-4 and TRBJ2-1; D is ambiguous. V lost 4 bases and J lost 6, with 11 bases in between. CDR3 length equals 13 residues. Germline-derived CDR1 and CDR2 are SGHNT and YYREEE (reference sequence). CDR3: CASSDGSGNEQFF. The CDR3 DNA reads TGTGCCAGCAGCGACGGGTCGGGCAATGAGCAGTTCTTC.

V gene TRBV6-1 combines with J gene TRBJ1-2, with a possible D match to TRBD1 (5 bases). The V gene's germline CDR1 is MNHNS and CDR2 SASEGT. Trimming removed 0 bases at V and 4 bases at J, with 12 bases between. This CDR3 contains 15 residues. The CDR3 is CASSEALGGVYGYTF. The DNA for the CDR3 is TGTGCCAGCAGTGAAGCCTTGGGGGGGGTCTATGGCTACACCTTC.

This sequence joins TRBV5-1 and TRBJ2-3, with D possibly TRBD1 on 7 matching bases. Trimming cost V 4 bases and J 0 bases, with 12 bases left between them. The CDR3 runs to 15 residues. Germline V gives CDR1 SGHRS, CDR2 YFSETQ. This chain's CDR3 is CASSGGGGSTDTQYF. Written as DNA, the CDR3 is TGCGCCAGCAGCGGAGGGGGCGGAAGCACAGATACGCAGTATTTT.

J is TRBJ1-3 and V is TRBV9; D is unclear. V was cut by 4 bases and J by 0 bases, with 8 bases left in between. Germline assignment: CDR1 SGDLS and CDR2 YYNGEE. The CDR3 is made up of 14 amino acids. CDR3 nucleotide sequence: TGTGCCAGCAGCACCGGGGTCTCTGGAAACACCATATATTTT. This gives the protein CASSTGVSGNTIYF.

The chain uses TRBV11-1 and TRBJ2-1; D call uncertain. V lost 5 bases and J 4 bases, leaving 12 bases between the germline ends. This CDR3 comprises 14 residues. Germline CDR1 reads SGHAT; CDR2 reads FQDESV (reference sequence). CDR3 DNA sequence: TGTGCCAGCAGCACCTCTTGGTCGTACAATGAGCAGTTCTTC. Translation gives CASSTSWSYNEQFF.

This chain joins TRBV5-4 and TRBJ2-5, with TRBD2 identical over 7 bases. The germline CDR1 and CDR2 sequences are SGHNT and YYREEE (reference sequence). This CDR3 region has 13 residues. Trimming at V came to 8 bases and at J to 5 bases, leaving 9 bases not matched to a gene. CDR3 region: CASKAGLGETQYF. CDR3 nucleotides: TGTGCCAGTAAAGCGGGACTCGGGGAGACCCAGTACTTC.

The chain employs TRBV18 and TRBJ2-1; TRBD1 or TRBD2 may be the D gene (5 bases each). This CDR3 spans 17 amino acids. The germline gives CDR1 KGHSH, CDR2 LQKENI. V lost 1 base and J lost 7, with 20 bases in between. The CDR3 nucleotides read TGTGCCAGCTCACCACAACTAGGGGCCCCTCATTATAATGAGCAGTTCTTC. Translated: CASSPQLGAPHYNEQFF.

The chain employs TRBV13 and TRBJ2-5; D unresolved. Between the trimmed V and J ends, which lost 3 bases and 14 bases, there was a span of 19 bases. This CDR3 region has 13 residues. The germline CDR1 and CDR2 sequences are PRHDT and FYEKMQ (reference sequence). CDR3 in amino acids: CASSFMQDGIPYF. As DNA, the CDR3 is TGTGCCAGCAGCTTTATGCAGGATGGGATCCCCTACTTC.

This chain joins TRBV7-2 and TRBJ1-1; the match to TRBD1 covers 7 bases. The V gene's germline CDR1 is SGHTA and CDR2 FQGNSA. This CDR3 has 13 amino acids. V trimming: 6 bases; J trimming: 3 bases; junction bases outside the gene matches: 4. CDR3 sequence (DNA): TGTGCCAGCAGGTATACAGGGGACACTGAAGCTTTCTTT. This sequence encodes CASRYTGDTEAFF.

The CDR3 DNA is TGTGCCAGTTCGCCGGGACCAAACACTGAAGCTTTCTTT. Its protein is CASSPGPNTEAFF. The rearrangement uses TRBV19 and TRBJ1-1, with D maybe TRBD1 (5 bases). Germline V gives CDR1 LNHDA, CDR2 SQIVND (reference sequence). Deletions cut 8 bases from V and 2 bases from J, with 12 bases between. This CDR3 comprises 13 residues.

The chain employs TRBV11-2 and TRBJ1-1, with D maybe TRBD1 (5 bases). Trimming took off 5 bases at V and 3 bases at J, with 10 bases between the two ends. Germline lookup yields CDR1 SGHAT and CDR2 FQNNGV. There are 13 residues in the CDR3. CDR3 amino acids: CASSTGRDTEAFF. For the CDR3, the DNA is TGTGCCAGCAGCACGGGACGGGACACTGAAGCTTTCTTT.

The chain recombines TRBV6-1 with TRBJ2-1, with TRBD2 as a possible D gene (6 bases). Deletions cut 0 bases from V and 2 bases from J, with 17 bases between. Germline lookup yields CDR1 MNHNS and CDR2 SASEGT. This CDR3 region has 18 residues. Here the CDR3 DNA reads TGTGCCAGCAGTGAAGCGCTGGGACTTCCAGGCCCCTACAATGAGCAGTTCTTC. Translating it yields CASSEALGLPGPYNEQFF.

The chain recombines TRBV12-3 or TRBV12-4 with TRBJ2-1; the D is unclear. The CDR3 loop spans 12 amino acids. Between the trimmed V and J ends, which lost 2 bases and 9 bases, there was a span of 8 bases. CDR3 bases: TGTGCCAGCAGTTTATCGGTCGCTGAGCAGTTCTTC. It encodes CASSLSVAEQFF.

The chain carries TRBV30 and TRBJ2-1; D is ambiguous. The germline CDR1 and CDR2 sequences are GTSNPN and SVGIG (reference sequence). The CDR3 is 13 amino acids. The germline V and J ends were trimmed by 1 base and 6 bases, with 10 bases remaining between them. The DNA for the CDR3 is TGTGCCTGGAGTGGGTCGGCAGTCAATGAGCAGTTCTTC. It is translated as CAWSGSAVNEQFF.

The chain recombines TRBV7-9 with TRBJ1-1, with D maybe TRBD1 (6 bases). The CDR3 spans 13 residues. CDR1 and CDR2 (germline): SEHNR, FQNEAQ (reference sequence). With 7 bases removed from V and 5 bases from J, the gap between germline ends came to 14 bases. The DNA of the CDR3 is TGTGCCAGCACTTTAAGGGGGGATACTGAAGCTTTCTTT. Translated, it gives CASTLRGDTEAFF. The full variable domain, its missing parts supplied by reference TRBV7-9 and TRBJ1-1, is DTGVSQNPRHKITKRGQNVTFRCDPISEHNRLYWYRQTLGQGPEFLTYFQNEAQLEKSRLLSDRFSAERPKGSFSTLEIQRTEQGDSAMYLCASTLRGDTEAFFGQGTRLTVV.

The genes are TRBV6-2 or TRBV6-3 and TRBJ2-3, with D unresolved. Germline values: CDR1 MNHEY, CDR2 SVGEGT. V lost 5 bases to trimming and J lost 2 bases, with 5 bases between them. This CDR3 contains 12 residues. The CDR3 region is CASSPVTDTQYF. The DNA of the CDR3 is TGTGCCAGCAGTCCCGTCACAGATACGCAGTATTTT.

The chain carries TRBV6-2 or TRBV6-3 and TRBJ2-5, with 10 bases fitting TRBD1. The V and J ends lost 4 bases and 5 bases, in that order; junction bases with no gene match: 7. CDR1 and CDR2 (germline): MNHEY, SVGEGT. The CDR3 extends over 15 amino acids. The CDR3 DNA follows: TGTGCCAGCAGTTCCGGGACAGGGGATCAGGAGACCCAGTACTTC. This encodes CASSSGTGDQETQYF.